This T cell receptor (beta chain) was recovered during a study of T cell repertoires in cytomegalovirus infection. V was trimmed by 5 bases and J by 1 base, leaving 15 bases between them. The CDR3 length is 16 residues. CDR1 MNHNY and CDR2 SVGAGI come from the germline V gene (reference sequence). As for this clonotype: Its matching antigen is unknown.

TCRdb re-derived calls from the reads in MiXCR, one entry per CDR3 protein. The table has some 940,000 distinct CDR3 sequences, more than 25% seen once. The V call is TRBV6-6, the J call TRBJ2-1, with D maybe TRBD2 (5 bases). Sequencing used cultured CD8+ T cells from PBMCs, obtained from culture after CMV antigen stimulation. This TCR was recovered from a human donor in good health (CMV status not recorded). Some clones in this sample may be carry-over from other donors' samples. The DNA for the CDR3 is TGTGCCAGCAGTGATCGGGAAAGTGGGTCCTACAATGAGCAGTTCTTC. Translated, it gives CASSDRESGSYNEQFF.